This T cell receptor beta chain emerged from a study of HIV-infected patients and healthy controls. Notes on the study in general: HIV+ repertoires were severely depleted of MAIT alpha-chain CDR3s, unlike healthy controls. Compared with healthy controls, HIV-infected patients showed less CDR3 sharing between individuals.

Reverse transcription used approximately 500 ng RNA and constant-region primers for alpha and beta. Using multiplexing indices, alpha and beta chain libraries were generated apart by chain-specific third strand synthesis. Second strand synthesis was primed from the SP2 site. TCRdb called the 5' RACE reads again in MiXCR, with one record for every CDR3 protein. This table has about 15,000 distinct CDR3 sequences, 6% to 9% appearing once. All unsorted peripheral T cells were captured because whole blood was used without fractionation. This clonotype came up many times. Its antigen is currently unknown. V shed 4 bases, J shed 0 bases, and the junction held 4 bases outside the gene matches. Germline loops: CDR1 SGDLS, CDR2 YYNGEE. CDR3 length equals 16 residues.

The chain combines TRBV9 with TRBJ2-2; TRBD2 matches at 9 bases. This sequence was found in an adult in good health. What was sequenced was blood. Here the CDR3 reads CASSSRLAANTGELFF. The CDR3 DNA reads TGTGCCAGCAGCTCCCGACTAGCGGCGAACACCGGGGAGCTGTTTTTT.